A selection of T cell receptor beta chains follows, all from one sample in a study of cytomegalovirus exposure and HLA in healthy donors. Only in-frame clones appear in the TCRdb table, and some are missing; sequencing was by immunoSEQ multiplex PCR. The sample yields 60,000 to 80,000 clones, of which the top ten take up about 0.83%. Sample: PBMCs. The source of these receptors is a boy aged 5 to 17 in good health and CMV-seronegative. Both conserved end residues are part of each CDR3. The D gene is left open where the match is weak.

D gene	CDR3 length	J gene	V gene	CDR3 protein	CDR3 DNA
.	13	TRBJ2-1	TRBV4-3	CASSQEGRNEQFF	TGCGCCAGCAGCCAAGAGGGCCGCAATGAGCAGTTCTTC
TRBD1	19	TRBJ2-1	TRBV14	CASSPGTGGVSGSYNEQFF	TGTGCCAGCAGCCCCGGGACAGGGGGCGTCAGTGGCTCCTACAATGAGCAGTTCTTC
.	12	TRBJ1-1	TRBV5-6	CASSLARGAAFF	TGTGCCAGCAGCTTGGCTCGGGGAGCGGCTTTCTTT
TRBD1	14	TRBJ1-1	TRBV29-1	CSVQGGQGRAEAFF	TGCAGCGTCCAAGGGGGACAGGGACGCGCTGAAGCTTTCTTT
.	16	TRBJ2-1	TRBV4-1	CASSQESESSYNEQFF	TGCGCCAGCAGCCAAGAGTCGGAGAGCTCCTACAATGAGCAGTTCTTC
TRBD2	14	TRBJ2-3	TRBV30	CAWSGLAGADTQYF	TGTGCCTGGAGTGGACTAGCGGGTGCAGATACGCAGTATTTT
TRBD2	20	TRBJ2-2	TRBV4-1	CASSQRRLWERGENTGELFF	TGCGCCAGCAGCCAACGACGTTTGTGGGAGCGGGGGGAAAACACCGGGGAGCTGTTTTTT
.	15	TRBJ2-2	TRBV7-9	CASSSKGGYTGELFF	TGTGCCAGCAGCTCGAAGGGCGGGTACACCGGGGAGCTGTTTTTT
.	14	TRBJ1-1	TRBV5-1	CASSLSGTLTEAFF	TGCGCCAGCAGCTTAAGTGGGACATTGACTGAAGCTTTCTTT
.	13	TRBJ1-3	TRBV10-3	CAISAYSGNTIYF	TGTGCCATCAGTGCTTACTCTGGAAACACCATATATTTT
.	11	TRBJ2-3	TRBV20-1	CSASASDTQYF	TGCAGTGCTAGCGCGTCGGATACGCAGTATTTT
TRBD2	16	TRBJ2-7	TRBV18	CASSREPSGSLYEQYF	TGTGCCAGCTCACGCGAACCTAGCGGGAGTCTGTACGAGCAGTACTTC
TRBD1	14	TRBJ2-7	TRBV10-3	CAISDTTGPSEQYF	TGTGCCATCAGTGATACGACAGGGCCGAGCGAGCAGTACTTC
TRBD1	20	TRBJ1-2	TRBV4-1	CASSQDLVLDRGLMNYGYTF	TGCGCCAGCAGCCAAGATCTCGTATTGGACAGGGGGTTGATGAACTATGGCTACACCTTC
.	14	TRBJ1-1	TRBV6-4	CASREQGRDTEAFF	TGTGCCAGCAGAGAACAGGGAAGGGACACTGAAGCTTTCTTT
TRBD1	16	TRBJ2-7	TRBV5-6	CASSRGTGQVVYEQYF	TGTGCCAGCAGCAGGGGGACAGGGCAGGTTGTCTACGAGCAGTACTTC
TRBD2	13	TRBJ2-1	TRBV29-1	CSVEGGVGIEQFF	TGCAGCGTTGAGGGAGGGGTGGGGATTGAGCAGTTCTTC
.	15	TRBJ1-1	TRBV9	CASSVVGFGGTEAFF	TGTGCCAGCAGCGTAGTCGGGTTCGGGGGCACTGAAGCTTTCTTT
.	14	TRBJ2-7	TRBV10-3	CATLADSDSYEQYF	TGTGCCACCCTCGCCGACAGTGACTCCTACGAGCAGTACTTC
.	17	TRBJ2-5	TRBV5-1	CASSATSRDMTQETQYF	TGCGCCAGCAGCGCGACGTCCCGGGACATGACGCAAGAGACCCAGTACTTC
TRBD1	15	TRBJ1-1	TRBV9	CASSAIGGRGTEAFF	TGTGCCAGCAGCGCGATAGGGGGCAGGGGGACTGAAGCTTTCTTT
.	15	TRBJ2-3	TRBV29-1	CSVEGRDRFTDTQYF	TGCAGCGTTGAAGGGCGGGACAGATTCACAGATACGCAGTATTTT
TRBD1	16	TRBJ1-1	TRBV4-3	CASSQDRYRGNTEAFF	TGCGCCAGCAGCCAAGATCGGTACAGGGGAAACACTGAAGCTTTCTTT
.	13	TRBJ1-2	TRBV5-1	CASSLSPNYGYTF	TGCGCCAGCAGCTTGTCTCCGAACTATGGCTACACCTTC
TRBD1	17	TRBJ1-1	TRBV7-2	CASSTTGTAKPSTEAFF	TGTGCCAGCAGCACAACCGGGACAGCTAAGCCGAGCACTGAAGCTTTCTTT
.	16	TRBJ2-1	TRBV6-1	CASSVITGRTYNEQFF	TGTGCCAGCAGTGTGATTACAGGGAGAACCTACAATGAGCAGTTCTTC
.	13	TRBJ1-1	TRBV7-9	CASSLVEATEAFF	TGTGCCAGCAGCTTAGTGGAGGCCACTGAAGCTTTCTTT
.	15	TRBJ2-1	TRBV4-1	CASSEDRSSDNEQFF	TGCGCCAGCAGCGAAGACCGGAGCTCCGACAATGAGCAGTTCTTC
TRBD2	18	TRBJ2-3	TRBV19	CASSIVPGLAGVRDTQYF	TGTGCCAGTAGTATAGTGCCCGGACTAGCGGGAGTGAGAGATACGCAGTATTTT
.	13	TRBJ2-7	TRBV18	CASSVEGEAEQYF	TGTGCCAGCTCAGTAGAGGGAGAGGCCGAGCAGTACTTC
TRBD2	15	TRBJ2-5	TRBV14	CASSPHHPGGETQYF	TGTGCCAGCAGCCCACATCATCCGGGAGGAGAGACCCAGTACTTC
.	13	TRBJ1-1	TRBV2	CASSEASYTEAFF	TGTGCCAGCAGTGAAGCCTCCTACACTGAAGCTTTCTTT
TRBD1	14	TRBJ1-2	TRBV6-1	CASSEGTGGNGYTF	TGTGCCAGCAGTGAAGGGACAGGGGGCAATGGCTACACCTTC
TRBD2	14	TRBJ2-3	TRBV12-5	CASGTSGGADTQYF	TGTGCTAGTGGCACCAGCGGGGGGGCAGATACGCAGTATTTT
.	16	TRBJ1-2	TRBV15	CATSRDRAWTLDGYTF	TGTGCCACCAGCAGAGATAGGGCCTGGACATTGGATGGCTACACCTTC
.	14	TRBJ1-2	TRBV6-1	CASSAWGGRSGYTF	TGTGCCAGCAGTGCATGGGGGGGTCGTAGTGGCTACACCTTC
TRBD2	18	TRBJ2-1	TRBV27	CASSSTKRGLAGLDEQFF	TGTGCCAGCAGTTCAACGAAGAGGGGACTAGCGGGATTGGATGAGCAGTTCTTC
TRBD1	16	TRBJ1-1	TRBV14	CASSHFNRGRNTEAFF	TGTGCCAGCAGCCATTTTAACAGGGGAAGGAACACTGAAGCTTTCTTT
TRBD1	12	TRBJ1-1	TRBV19	CATWTGGTEAFF	TGTGCCACCTGGACAGGGGGCACTGAAGCTTTCTTT
TRBD1	15	TRBJ1-5	TRBV9	CASSVATGENQPQHF	TGTGCCAGCAGCGTAGCGACAGGGGAGAATCAGCCCCAGCATTTT
.	14	TRBJ2-7	TRBV7-3	CASSPWAGSYEQYF	TGTGCCAGCAGCCCCTGGGCTGGCTCCTACGAGCAGTACTTC
TRBD1	15	TRBJ1-2	TRBV6-6	CASRTIRGRDYGYTF	TGTGCCAGCAGGACCATCAGGGGGCGGGACTATGGCTACACCTTC
.	14	TRBJ2-7	TRBV10-2	CASSERGISYEQYF	TGCGCCAGCAGTGAGCGCGGCATCTCCTACGAGCAGTACTTC
.	14	TRBJ2-7	TRBV6-6	CASSSSRDTYEQYF	TGTGCCAGCAGTTCTTCACGGGACACCTACGAGCAGTACTTC
.	13	TRBJ1-1	TRBV30	CAWSAGTNTEAFF	TGTGCCTGGAGCGCGGGCACGAACACTGAAGCTTTCTTT
TRBD2	15	TRBJ2-1	TRBV25-1	CASSGDSGGACQQFF	TGTGCCAGCAGTGGCGATAGCGGGGGGGCCTGCCAGCAGTTCTTC
.	15	TRBJ1-2	TRBV6-1	CASRVGIRGHYGYTF	TGTGCCAGCAGGGTGGGGATCAGGGGTCACTATGGCTACACCTTC
.	14	TRBJ2-7	TRBV27	CASSLSDGTYEQYF	TGTGCCAGCAGTTTATCGGACGGGACCTACGAGCAGTACTTC
.	15	TRBJ2-7	TRBV5-1	CASSHVGANSYEQYF	TGCGCCAGCAGCCATGTGGGCGCGAACTCCTACGAGCAGTACTTC
.	14	TRBJ1-1	TRBV30	CAWSVRITGTQAFF	TGTGCCTGGAGTGTCCGCATAACAGGGACCCAAGCTTTCTTT
.	13	TRBJ2-5	TRBV19	CASSVRDGETQYF	TGTGCCAGTAGTGTCAGGGATGGAGAGACCCAGTACTTC
.	14	TRBJ1-1	TRBV27	CASRVGQLNTEAFF	TGTGCCAGCAGGGTTGGGCAGCTGAACACTGAAGCTTTCTTT
TRBD1	15	TRBJ2-1	TRBV18	CASSPKGQGKNEQFF	TGTGCCAGCTCACCGAAAGGACAGGGGAAGAATGAGCAGTTCTTC
.	18	TRBJ1-3	TRBV9	CASSITGGKGQLGNTIYF	TGTGCCAGCAGCATAACGGGAGGGAAGGGTCAACTCGGGAACACCATATATTTT
TRBD1	15	TRBJ1-2	TRBV5-1	CASSPDRGLGYGYTF	TGCGCCAGCAGCCCCGACAGGGGGCTGGGATATGGCTACACCTTC
.	16	TRBJ1-1	TRBV2	CASHPNPGVMNTEAFF	TGTGCCAGCCACCCAAACCCAGGGGTCATGAACACTGAAGCTTTCTTT
.	13	TRBJ2-1	TRBV11-3	CASSGSGYNEQFF	TGTGCCAGCAGCGGGAGCGGATACAATGAGCAGTTCTTC